The 12 T cell receptor beta chains given below trace back to one sample, sequenced in a study of blood T cells in healthy people across ages. For the second PCR, which ran for 7 to 11 cycles, a sample-barcoded 5' primer and a J-beta primer mix were used. Via MiXCR, TCRdb re-called the 5' RACE reads, giving one row per CDR3 protein. The data show approximately 1,000,000 distinct CDR3 sequences, approximately 38% seen once. Specimen: blood. The source of these receptors is a man between 18 and 35 years old in good health.

V gene TRBV27 combines with J gene TRBJ2-7; 9 bases are shared with TRBD1. The CDR3 extends over 15 amino acids. CDR1 MNHEY and CDR2 SMNVEV come from the germline V gene (reference sequence). V dropped 3 bases and J dropped 6; count of bases not matched to a gene: 9. The CDR3 region has the DNA TGTGCCAGCAGTTTGACCGGGACAGGGCTCGCCGAGCAGTACTTC. Amino acids: CASSLTGTGLAEQYF.

Points on this clonotype: Germline is not matched at one junction end, which may reflect a read error. The chain couples TRBV25-1 to TRBJ2-4, with a possible D match to TRBD2 (5 bases). The J call may be in error: the DNA end matches TRBJ2-7 better. CDR1 is MGHDK and CDR2 is SYGVNS in the germline V gene. The CDR3 extends over 12 amino acids. The CDR3: CASSGRGYEQYF. The CDR3 nucleotides are TGTGCTAGCAGTGGACGGGGCTACGAGCAGTACTTC.

The chain links TRBV9 to TRBJ2-1; TRBD1 matches at 11 bases. This CDR3 is 16 amino acids long. Germline trimming cut 3 bases from V and 7 bases from J; bases unmatched to any gene: 9. The germline gives CDR1 SGDLS, CDR2 YYNGEE. The CDR3 DNA is TGTGCCAGCAGCGACCCCGGGACAGGGGGGATAAATGAGCAGTTCTTC. It codes for CASSDPGTGGINEQFF.

DNA of the CDR3: TGTGCCACCAGCAGAGATCGGATGAGTCTAACCACCATATATTTT. It codes for CATSRDRMSLTTIYF. The chain links TRBV15 to TRBJ1-3; unclear D gene. Trimming took 0 bases from V and 9 from J, leaving 15 bases between them. The CDR3 totals 15 residues. The germline gives CDR1 LNHNV, CDR2 YYDKDF (reference sequence).

This clonotype was detected a few times. The chain links TRBV29-1 to TRBJ1-4; the D gene is possibly TRBD1 (5 bases). With 3 bases removed from V and 7 bases from J, the gap between germline ends came to 9 bases. Germline values: CDR1 SQVTM, CDR2 ANQGSEA. The CDR3 contains 12 residues. The CDR3 sequence is CSVEGRGEKLFF. The CDR3 DNA reads as TGCAGCGTTGAGGGACGCGGTGAAAAACTGTTTTTT.

The rearrangement uses TRBV7-9 and TRBJ1-1; D unresolved. This CDR3 contains 14 residues. V was trimmed by 5 bases and J by 6 bases, leaving 16 bases between them. The germline gives CDR1 SEHNR, CDR2 FQNEAQ (reference sequence). This CDR3 is CASSAAILGSEAFF. The CDR3 coding sequence is TGTGCCAGCAGCGCGGCCATTTTGGGGTCTGAAGCTTTCTTT.

The V and J genes are TRBV28 and TRBJ2-2; D is unresolved. Germline CDR1 is MDHEN and CDR2 is SYDVKM. The V end was cut by 6 bases, the J end by 7 bases, with 21 bases between. The CDR3 has 16 residues. CDR3 nucleotide sequence: TGTGCCAGCAGATCCACGGATGAGCCTCTGGGCGGGGAGCTGTTTTTT. Protein: CASRSTDEPLGGELFF.

The gene calls are TRBV6-2 or TRBV6-3 and TRBJ2-7; D is perhaps TRBD1 (6 bases). The CDR3 spans 12 residues. V was cut by 4 bases and J by 3 bases, with 7 bases left in between. Germline CDR1 and CDR2: MNHEY and SVGEGT. For the CDR3, the DNA is TGTGCCAGCAGTTGGGGGCTCTACGAGCAGTACTTC. Amino acids: CASSWGLYEQYF.

This chain uses TRBV5-6 with TRBJ1-1; D is ambiguous. Trimming took off 1 base at V and 8 bases at J, with 9 bases between the two ends. This CDR3 contains 12 residues. CDR1 and CDR2 from the germline V gene are SGHDT and YYEEEE. This chain's CDR3 is CASSLKRNEAFF. The CDR3 region has the DNA TGTGCCAGCAGCTTGAAAAGGAACGAAGCTTTCTTT.

In its sample, this clonotype was seen a few times. The rearrangement links TRBV5-6 to TRBJ1-1, with a weak D call TRBD1 (5 bases). Deletions cut 1 base from V and 5 bases from J, with 15 bases between. The CDR3 extends over 15 amino acids. The germline V gene has CDR1 SGHDT and CDR2 YYEEEE. The CDR3 nucleotides read TGTGCCAGCAGCTTGTTGTCGAGCGGGGGAACTGAAGCTTTCTTT. This sequence encodes CASSLLSSGGTEAFF.

In its sample, this clonotype was seen a few times. This chain links TRBV20-1 with TRBJ1-2; TRBD1 is a possible D gene (6 bases). Germline V gene sequence: CDR1 DFQATT, CDR2 SNEGSKA (reference sequence). Deletions cut 6 bases from V and 0 bases from J, with 17 bases between. This CDR3 contains 15 residues. The CDR3 protein is CSARGGDRSNYGYTF. CDR3 in DNA: TGCAGTGCCAGGGGAGGAGACCGATCTAACTATGGCTACACCTTC.

The V call is TRBV7-3, the J call TRBJ2-5, with 7 bases identical to TRBD2. The CDR3 consists of 14 residues. V was pared by 5 bases and J by 3 bases, with 6 bases of the junction left unmatched. CDR1 and CDR2 from the germline V gene are SGHTA and FQGTGA. CDR3 sequence: CASSPNGGKETQYF. The CDR3 DNA is TGTGCCAGCAGCCCAAACGGGGGGAAAGAGACCCAGTACTTC. The full variable domain, with the rest looked up from reference TRBV7-3 and TRBJ2-5, is GAGVSQTPSNKVTEKGKYVELRCDPISGHTALYWYRQSLGQGPEFLIYFQGTGAADDSGLPNDRFFAVRPEGSVSTLKIQRTERGDSAVYLCASSPNGGKETQYFGPGTRLLVL.